The 28 T cell receptor beta chains below all came from one sample that was sequenced in a study of T-cell memory formation after mild COVID-19. MiXCR, applied by TCRdb to the 5' RACE reads, yields one record per CDR3 protein. Of 200,000 or so distinct CDR3 sequences in the sample, approximately 10% were seen once. The sample taken for sequencing was PBMCs or a T cell subset sorted from them (not recorded which). The receptors were sampled from a man between 18 and 35 years old who had mild COVID-19 (a few samples of this study predate the infection). Cell type and time point are not known.

Concerning this clonotype itself: Compared with germline, one end of the junction differs, possibly owing to a read error. V gene TRBV7-9 combines with J gene TRBJ2-3; D is uncertain. CDR1 is SEHNR and CDR2 is FQNEAQ in the germline V gene (reference sequence). The CDR3 consists of 11 residues. The CDR3 sequence is CASSSAGVKNF. For the CDR3, the DNA is TGTGCCAGCAGCTCCGCCGGAGTCAAAAACTTT.

This clonotype has just a few counts. The rearrangement uses TRBV9 and TRBJ2-1, with D perhaps TRBD2 (5 bases). V lost 3 bases to trimming and J lost 6 bases, with 7 bases between them. This CDR3 comprises 12 residues. Germline V gene data show CDR1 as SGDLS and CDR2 as YYNGEE. For the CDR3, the DNA is TGTGCCAGCAGCGGAGGGTCCAATGAGCAGTTCTTC. Encoded protein: CASSGGSNEQFF.

J is TRBJ2-1 and V is TRBV10-3; 7 bases map to TRBD1. Trimming removed 8 bases from V and 5 bases from J; junction bases left unmatched: 9. Germline V lookup: CDR1 ENHRY, CDR2 SYGVKD. The CDR3 has 14 amino acids. CDR3 residues: CAIGERGLDNEQFF. CDR3 DNA: TGTGCCATCGGGGAGAGGGGGCTGGACAATGAGCAGTTCTTC.

In its sample, this clonotype was seen many times. The chain is built from TRBV4-1 and TRBJ1-2, with D possibly being TRBD1 (6 bases). Per the germline V gene, CDR1 is MGHRA and CDR2 is YSYEKL. Trimming cost V 2 bases and J 4 bases, with 14 bases left between them. This CDR3 region has 15 residues. The CDR3 is CASSQIGGLGYGYTF. The CDR3 DNA reads as TGCGCCAGCAGCCAAATCGGGGGCCTCGGCTATGGCTACACCTTC.

In this sample, this clonotype turned up a few times. This sequence joins TRBV9 and TRBJ2-4; tentatively, D is TRBD1 or TRBD2 (6 bases each). The CDR3 sequence is 14 residues long. The ends were cut back, 4 bases at V and 2 bases at J, with 10 bases in the middle. Germline lookup yields CDR1 SGDLS and CDR2 YYNGEE. In nucleotides, the CDR3 is TGTGCCAGCAGCCTAGGGGGGTCCAAAAACATTCAGTACTTC. Translated: CASSLGGSKNIQYF.

The chain couples TRBV5-6 to TRBJ2-5; 7 bases map to TRBD1. The ends lost 3 bases at V and 2 bases at J; junction bases unmatched: 10. This CDR3 spans 16 amino acids. The germline V gene has CDR1 SGHDT and CDR2 YYEEEE. DNA for the CDR3: TGTGCCAGCAGCTCACCTCTCCGGGACAGACAAGAGACCCAGTACTTC. This sequence encodes CASSSPLRDRQETQYF.

This clonotype was observed a few times. V and J are TRBV5-1 and TRBJ2-7, with 9 bases aligning to TRBD1. This CDR3 has 16 residues. V was pared by 4 bases and J by 3 bases, with 11 bases of the junction left unmatched. Germline-derived CDR1 and CDR2 are SGHRS and YFSETQ. DNA of the CDR3: TGCGCCAGCAGCCTAAATACAGGGGGCGTTCACTACGAGCAGTACTTC. Translation gives CASSLNTGGVHYEQYF.

This clonotype was seen once. The rearrangement uses TRBV9 and TRBJ1-1; perhaps TRBD1 as D (6 bases). CDR3 length equals 16 residues. V was cut by 2 bases and J by 2 bases, with 16 bases left in between. The V gene's germline CDR1 is SGDLS and CDR2 YYNGEE. This CDR3 reads CASSVGDRDINTEAFF. As DNA, the CDR3 is TGTGCCAGCAGCGTCGGAGACCGGGACATAAACACTGAAGCTTTCTTT. The full variable domain, with the rest looked up from reference TRBV9 and TRBJ1-1, is DSGVTQTPKHLITATGQRVTLRCSPRSGDLSVYWYQQSLDQGLQFLIQYYNGEERAKGNILERFSAQQFPDLHSELNLSSLELGDSALYFCASSVGDRDINTEAFFGQGTRLTVV.

The chain has TRBV20-1 and TRBJ2-1; 8 bases match TRBD1. Germline lookup yields CDR1 DFQATT and CDR2 SNEGSKA (reference sequence). CDR3 length equals 14 residues. The junction had 12 bases not matched to a gene; V was cut back by 6 bases and J by 8 bases. The CDR3 loop is CSANPGTGGDEQFF. The CDR3 DNA follows: TGCAGTGCCAACCCCGGGACAGGCGGCGATGAGCAGTTCTTC.

This clonotype came up many times. The rearrangement links TRBV5-1 to TRBJ2-1, with 12 positions matching TRBD1. This CDR3 comprises 14 residues. Germline assignment: CDR1 SGHRS and CDR2 YFSETQ. V dropped 3 bases and J dropped 8; count of bases not matched to a gene: 3. The CDR3 is CASSSGQGAYEQFF. The CDR3 coding sequence is TGCGCCAGCAGCTCGGGACAGGGGGCTTATGAGCAGTTCTTC.

The genes are TRBV20-1 and TRBJ1-2; D might be TRBD1 (6 bases). CDR3 length: 16 residues. V was pared by 3 bases and J by 2 bases, with 19 bases between. The germline CDR1 and CDR2 sequences are DFQATT and SNEGSKA (reference sequence). The CDR3 loop is CSARGHLPLYNYGYTF. The CDR3 DNA sequence: TGCAGTGCTAGGGGACACCTTCCTCTATACAACTATGGCTACACCTTC.

This clonotype was counted many times. V is TRBV4-3 and J is TRBJ1-6, with D unresolved. With 0 bases removed from V and 10 bases from J, the gap between germline ends came to 10 bases. CDR3 length: 14 residues. Germline assignment: CDR1 LGHNA and CDR2 YSLEER. CDR3 DNA: TGCGCCAGCAGCCAAGACAGTTTGAGGTCACCCCTCCACTTT. Amino acids: CASSQDSLRSPLHF.

This rearrangement joins TRBV6-4 to TRBJ2-3; D gene uncertain. Germline CDR1 and CDR2: MRHNA and SNTAGT. Between the trimmed V and J ends, which lost 4 bases and 2 bases, there was a span of 16 bases. The CDR3 runs 16 residues. The CDR3, as DNA: TGTGCCAGCAGTGGTTCTGAGCCTCCCGTCACAGATACGCAGTATTTT. Its protein is CASSGSEPPVTDTQYF.

Many counts were recorded for this clonotype. The chain recombines TRBV14 with TRBJ2-7; TRBD1 is a possible D gene (6 bases). The CDR3 is made up of 15 amino acids. With 5 bases removed from V and 2 bases from J, the gap between germline ends came to 16 bases. Germline CDR1 reads SGHDN; CDR2 reads FVKESK. The CDR3 sequence is CASSSGRGRPYEQYF. CDR3 DNA: TGTGCCAGCAGCTCGGGCAGGGGAAGGCCCTACGAGCAGTACTTC.

This clonotype was seen a handful of times. The DNA for the CDR3 is TGTGCCAGCAAACCTACGCTAGCCAAAAACATTCAGTACTTC. This encodes CASKPTLAKNIQYF. The V and J genes are TRBV6-2 or TRBV6-3 and TRBJ2-4; D uncertain. This CDR3 has 14 amino acids. CDR1 is MNHEY, CDR2 SVGEGT, per germline. V lost 7 bases and J lost 0, with 10 bases in between.

Only a few counts were recorded for this clonotype. The chain has TRBV7-2 and TRBJ1-1, with D possibly TRBD1 on 6 matching bases. The CDR3 extends over 15 amino acids. CDR1 SGHTA and CDR2 FQGNSA come from the germline V gene. Trimming stripped 7 bases from V and 1 base from J, with 16 bases between. CDR3 nucleotides: TGTGCCAGCACCGAACAGGGCCTGGGGAACACTGAAGCTTTCTTT. Residues: CASTEQGLGNTEAFF.

The chain joins TRBV5-4 to TRBJ2-3; D possibly corresponds to TRBD2 (6 bases). This CDR3 has 13 residues. The germline V gene has CDR1 SGHNT and CDR2 YYREEE (reference sequence). As DNA, the CDR3 is TGTGCGTCCCGGGACTTCAGCACAGATACGCAGTATTTT. It translates to CASRDFSTDTQYF.

This clonotype has just a few counts. The chain recombines TRBV7-2 with TRBJ2-3; D call uncertain. Germline V CDR1 and CDR2: SGHTA, FQGNSA. V was trimmed by 5 bases and J by 5 bases, leaving 11 bases between them. The CDR3 extends over 13 amino acids. The CDR3 DNA reads as TGTGCCAGCAGCGAGACCACTTTAGATACGCAGTATTTT. It translates to CASSETTLDTQYF.

This clonotype was picked up a small number of times. The J gene is TRBJ2-6, the V gene TRBV12-3 or TRBV12-4; TRBD2 matches at 10 bases. Germline trimming cut 8 bases from V and 0 bases from J; bases unmatched to any gene: 7. CDR3 length: 17 amino acids. CDR3 sequence (DNA): TGTGCCAGCCGAAAGCGGGGGGGCCCCTCTGGGGCCAACGTCCTGACTTTC. This encodes CASRKRGGPSGANVLTF.

This clonotype was recorded at least ten times. This chain links TRBV7-9 with TRBJ2-7; perhaps TRBD2 as D (6 bases). Trimming took off 2 bases at V and 2 bases at J, with 10 bases between the two ends. Germline V lookup: CDR1 SEHNR, CDR2 FQNEAQ (reference sequence). The CDR3 runs 14 residues. The CDR3 DNA reads as TGTGCCAGCAGCTTAAACCGGGAGACCTACGAGCAGTACTTC. Translated: CASSLNRETYEQYF.

The chain joins TRBV7-9 to TRBJ2-1; tentatively, D is TRBD1 or TRBD2 (7 bases each). The CDR3 contains 14 residues. The ends were cut back, 5 bases at V and 8 bases at J, with 16 bases in the middle. Looked up from germline, CDR1 is SEHNR and CDR2 is FQNEAQ (reference sequence). In nucleotides, the CDR3 is TGTGCCAGCAGCCTTTCAGGGGGGGTGGATGAGCAGTTCTTC. This codes for CASSLSGGVDEQFF. Full variable domain (outside the CDR3, taken from reference TRBV7-9 and TRBJ2-1): DTGVSQNPRHKITKRGQNVTFRCDPISEHNRLYWYRQTLGQGPEFLTYFQNEAQLEKSRLLSDRFSAERPKGSFSTLEIQRTEQGDSAMYLCASSLSGGVDEQFFGPGTRLTVL.

The chain joins TRBV20-1 to TRBJ2-2, with TRBD1 matching over 7 bases. V was clipped by 5 bases and J by 8 bases; unmatched bases: 8. The CDR3 length is 13 residues. Germline values: CDR1 DFQATT, CDR2 SNEGSKA (reference sequence). The CDR3 nucleotides read TGCAGTGCTCTTGACAGGGCCTCGGGGGAGCTGTTTTTT. Protein: CSALDRASGELFF.

This clonotype was counted between two and nine times. This chain joins TRBV11-1 and TRBJ1-1; D not resolved. The CDR3 covers 16 residues. V was pared by 3 bases and J by 6 bases, with 20 bases between. CDR1 SGHAT and CDR2 FQDESV come from the germline V gene (reference sequence). CDR3 in DNA: TGTGCCAGCAGCTTCGGAGGTGGTGGGTGGGTATCTGAAGCTTTCTTT. Residues: CASSFGGGGWVSEAFF.

There are a few counts of this clonotype. The chain is built from TRBV5-1 and TRBJ2-2; TRBD1 agrees at 8 bases. Trimming removed 3 bases from V and 3 bases from J; junction bases left unmatched: 1. This CDR3 spans 14 amino acids. Germline V gene data show CDR1 as SGHRS and CDR2 as YFSETQ. The CDR3 nucleotides are TGCGCCAGCAGCTGGGGACAGGACACCGGGGAGCTGTTTTTT. It yields the protein CASSWGQDTGELFF. The full variable domain, with the rest looked up from reference TRBV5-1 and TRBJ2-2, is KAGVTQTPRYLIKTRGQQVTLSCSPISGHRSVSWYQQTPGQGLQFLFEYFSETQRNKGNFPGRFSGRQFSNSRSEMNVSTLELGDSALYLCASSWGQDTGELFFGEGSRLTVL.

The chain employs TRBV29-1 and TRBJ2-5, with D possibly matching TRBD2 (6 bases). This CDR3 spans 11 amino acids. CDR1 and CDR2 from the germline V gene are SQVTM and ANQGSEA. V was trimmed by 6 bases and J by 5 bases, leaving 10 bases between them. The CDR3 loop reads CSVGGLETQYF. The CDR3 DNA reads as TGCAGCGTCGGGGGTTTGGAGACCCAGTACTTC.

This clonotype was seen only a few times. The J gene is TRBJ2-7, the V gene TRBV6-5; D gene unclear. V was pared by 8 bases and J by 3 bases, with 20 bases between. Germline V gene sequence: CDR1 MNHEY, CDR2 SVGAGI. The CDR3 is 15 amino acids. CDR3 region: CASRSNSLLLYEQYF. CDR3 coding DNA: TGTGCCAGCCGTTCCAACAGCCTTTTACTCTACGAGCAGTACTTC.

The rearrangement joins TRBV12-3 or TRBV12-4 to TRBJ1-2; possibly TRBD1 for D (6 bases). Trimming took 6 bases from V and 4 from J, leaving 12 bases between them. The CDR3 spans 13 residues. CDR3 nucleotides: TGTGCCAGCAGGTTGACAGGCGCCTATGGCTACACCTTC. Protein: CASRLTGAYGYTF.

A few counts support this clonotype. The J gene is TRBJ2-2, the V gene TRBV7-6, with 7 bases that match TRBD1. J was trimmed by 7 bases and V by 5 bases; bases with no gene match: 10. This CDR3 comprises 15 residues. Germline V gene sequence: CDR1 SGHVS, CDR2 FNYEAQ. CDR3 nucleotide sequence: TGTGCCAGCAGCGAACAGGGGAAGCGGTTCGGGGAGCTGTTTTTT. It translates to CASSEQGKRFGELFF.